Below are 27 T cell receptor beta chains sequenced from a single sample in a study of blood T cell repertoires in COVID-19. Produced via immunoSEQ multiplex PCR; TCRdb's table is partial and in-frame only. The data show more than 200,000 clones, 70% to 90% seen once. Sequenced input: peripheral blood. The receptor set was obtained from a middle-aged woman who had recovered from COVID-19.

The rearrangement joins TRBV6-5 to TRBJ1-3, with D perhaps TRBD1 (6 bases). The germline CDR1 and CDR2 sequences are MNHEY and SVGAGI. V shed 4 bases and J shed 1 base, with 14 bases lying between them. This CDR3 region has 16 residues. The CDR3 region has the DNA TGTGCCAGCAGTTCCAACCCTAGGGGGTCTGGAAACACCATATATTTT. Amino acids: CASSSNPRGSGNTIYF.

V is TRBV4-3 and J is TRBJ2-3, with 14 positions matching TRBD2. V shed 3 bases and J 1 base; nucleotides not matched to a gene: 12. Germline V gene sequence: CDR1 LGHNA, CDR2 YSLEER. This CDR3 contains 20 residues. CDR3 sequence (DNA): TGCGCCAGCAGCCATAGCACCGGGACTAGCGGGAGCAGCGGCACAGATACGCAGTATTTT. As protein: CASSHSTGTSGSSGTDTQYF.

A few counts support this clone. The chain combines TRBV10-3 with TRBJ2-7; 10 bases match TRBD1. Germline V gives CDR1 ENHRY, CDR2 SYGVKD. There are 13 residues in the CDR3. V gave up 4 bases and J gave up 3 bases; unmatched junction bases: 0. This CDR3 is CAISGTGGYEQYF. CDR3 in DNA: TGTGCCATCAGTGGGACAGGGGGCTACGAGCAGTACTTC.

V and J are TRBV30 and TRBJ2-5; 10 bases are shared with TRBD2. The V gene end was trimmed by 5 bases and the J gene end by 2 bases; junction bases not matched to a gene: 8. CDR1 GTSNPN and CDR2 SVGIG come from the germline V gene (reference sequence). The CDR3 has 15 amino acids. CDR3 loop: CAWGPGLADQETQYF. CDR3 DNA sequence: TGTGCCTGGGGACCCGGACTAGCGGATCAAGAGACCCAGTACTTC.

For this clone: Other DNA sequences of this sample code for an identical CDR3. This rearrangement joins TRBV9 to TRBJ2-3; D remains unclear. Trimming took off 0 bases at V and 0 bases at J, with 8 bases between the two ends. Germline V gene lookup returns CDR1 SGDLS and CDR2 YYNGEE. The CDR3 consists of 15 residues. The CDR3 DNA follows: TGTGCCAGCAGCGTAGGGCAGATTAGCACAGATACGCAGTATTTT. This sequence encodes CASSVGQISTDTQYF.

The chain combines TRBV7-2 with TRBJ2-1; 10 bases are a match to TRBD1. The germline V gene has CDR1 SGHTA and CDR2 FQGNSA. The V and J ends lost 8 bases and 8 bases, in that order; junction bases with no gene match: 12. The CDR3 has 15 residues. CDR3 coding DNA: TGTGCCAGCGCGCCGGGGGGGACAGGGGTCGATGAGCAGTTCTTC. The encoded protein is CASAPGGTGVDEQFF.

This clone showed up just a few times. This rearrangement joins TRBV5-4 to TRBJ2-2, with 9 nucleotides matching TRBD1. Germline CDR1 reads SGHNT; CDR2 reads YYREEE (reference sequence). CDR3 size: 16 residues. V shed 3 bases and J 1 base; nucleotides not matched to a gene: 4. CDR3 coding DNA: TGTGCCAGCAGCTCCGGACAGGGGCGGAACACCGGGGAGCTGTTTTTT. It encodes CASSSGQGRNTGELFF.

This rearrangement joins TRBV19 to TRBJ1-3, with TRBD1 matching over 8 bases. The ends lost 6 bases at V and 3 bases at J; junction bases unmatched: 4. Germline loops: CDR1 LNHDA, CDR2 SQIVND (reference sequence). The CDR3 runs to 14 residues. The CDR3 DNA reads TGTGCCAGTAGGTCGACAGGGGTTGGAAACACCATATATTTT. Protein product: CASRSTGVGNTIYF.

This chain connects TRBV30 to TRBJ1-3; no reliable D call. Trimming took 6 bases from V and 6 from J, leaving 18 bases between them. The V gene's germline CDR1 is GTSNPN and CDR2 SVGIG (reference sequence). This CDR3 contains 14 residues. CDR3 coding DNA: TGTGCCTGCGGCCAGACTCAGCGGCCAAACACCATATATTTT. Amino acid sequence: CACGQTQRPNTIYF.

This chain connects TRBV5-8 to TRBJ1-2; a possible D gene is TRBD1 (6 bases). Germline-derived CDR1 and CDR2 are SGHTS and YDEGEE. CDR3 length: 15 residues. Trimming removed 1 base from V and 6 bases from J, with 16 bases in between. For the CDR3, the DNA is TGTGCCAGCAGCTTGTGGACAGTCCAGACTCATGGCTACACCTTC. It is translated as CASSLWTVQTHGYTF.

This clone was recorded only once. The rearrangement links TRBV28 to TRBJ2-1, with D perhaps matching TRBD1 (6 bases). CDR3 size: 13 residues. CDR1 is MDHEN and CDR2 is SYDVKM in the germline V gene. Trimming pared 5 bases from V and 6 bases from J, leaving 11 bases between. The CDR3 here is CASSPGQPNEQFF. CDR3 nucleotide sequence: TGTGCCAGCAGTCCAGGACAGCCCAATGAGCAGTTCTTC.

This sequence joins TRBV3-1 (or the pseudogene TRBV3-2) and TRBJ2-5; 7 bases map to TRBD1. The CDR3 is 17 amino acids. Germline V gene lookup returns CDR1 LGHDT and CDR2 YNNKEL (reference sequence). V was clipped by 6 bases and J by 1 base; unmatched bases: 14. CDR3: CASRLQRGTAVQETQYF. In DNA form, the CDR3 reads TGTGCCAGCAGACTTCAAAGGGGGACAGCAGTCCAAGAGACCCAGTACTTC.

The CDR3, as DNA: TGTGCCAGCAGCTTAGCAACAGGGGGCAATGAAAAACTGTTTTTT. It specifies CASSLATGGNEKLFF. The chain carries TRBV7-9 and TRBJ1-4; 9 bases are a match to TRBD1. The CDR3 spans 15 residues. The V gene's germline CDR1 is SEHNR and CDR2 FQNEAQ (reference sequence). V was pared by 0 bases and J by 5 bases, with 1 base of the junction left unmatched.

The chain employs TRBV14 and TRBJ1-3; D is undetermined. Trimming cost V 4 bases and J 1 base, with 11 bases left between them. The CDR3 runs to 15 residues. Germline V gene lookup returns CDR1 SGHDN and CDR2 FVKESK. For the CDR3, the DNA is TGTGCCAGCAGCCCTCTCGAGGGATCTGGAAACACCATATATTTT. Translated: CASSPLEGSGNTIYF.

Only one count was recorded for this clone. V gene TRBV11-2 combines with J gene TRBJ2-7; 14 nucleotides agree with TRBD2. V trimming: 4 bases; J trimming: 5 bases; junction bases outside the gene matches: 10. This CDR3 is built from 17 residues. CDR1 and CDR2 (germline): SGHAT, FQNNGV. In DNA form, the CDR3 reads TGTGCCAGCAGCTACCTCGGGACTAGCGGGAGTGGCGACGAGCAGTACTTC. Translating gives CASSYLGTSGSGDEQYF. Using reference TRBV11-2 and TRBJ2-7 for the parts outside the CDR3, the full variable domain is EAGVAQSPRYKIIEKRQSVAFWCNPISGHATLYWYQQILGQGPKLLIQFQNNGVVDDSQLPKDRFSAERLKGVDSTLKIQPAKLEDSAVYLCASSYLGTSGSGDEQYFGPGTRLTVT.

This clone was counted once. The V call is TRBV3-1 (or the pseudogene TRBV3-2), the J call TRBJ2-1, with a possible D match to TRBD1 (5 bases). The CDR3 contains 15 residues. V lost 0 bases and J 2 bases, leaving 8 bases between the germline ends. Per germline, CDR1 LGHDT and CDR2 YNNKEL (reference sequence). CDR3 in DNA: TGTGCCAGCAGCCAAGAAGCACAGGCCTACAATGAGCAGTTCTTC. It codes for CASSQEAQAYNEQFF.

The table lists this clone with many counts. The chain recombines TRBV6-4 with TRBJ2-2; D is unclear. Trimming pared 3 bases from V and 6 bases from J, leaving 14 bases between. This CDR3 contains 15 residues. Germline lookup yields CDR1 MRHNA and CDR2 SNTAGT. The CDR3 bases are TGTGCCAGCAGTGAAAGTGCACCAAGCTCCGGGGAGCTGTTTTTT. Translation: CASSESAPSSGELFF.

This clone was found once. The chain joins TRBV4-2 to TRBJ1-6; the match to TRBD1 covers 7 bases. Per germline, CDR1 LGHNA and CDR2 YNFKEQ. After removal of 4 bases from V and 5 bases from J, the junction contained 2 bases not matched to a gene. The CDR3 length is 14 residues. In nucleotides, the CDR3 is TGTGCCAGCAGCCCGGGACAGAATAATTCACCCCTCCACTTT. Translated: CASSPGQNNSPLHF.

This rearrangement joins TRBV29-1 to TRBJ2-7, with 9 bases that match TRBD1. Trimming took 5 bases from V and 4 from J; bases not matched to a gene: 9. CDR1 SQVTM and CDR2 ANQGSEA come from the germline V gene. The length of the CDR3 is 14 residues. In DNA, the CDR3 is TGCAGCGTTACCCACTGGGGACAGGGTTACGAGCAGTACTTC. Encoded protein: CSVTHWGQGYEQYF.

This clone was observed once. The chain couples TRBV11-3 to TRBJ2-2; D perhaps matches TRBD1 (6 bases). There are 15 residues in the CDR3. Germline V gene sequence: CDR1 SGHNT, CDR2 YENEEA. V was shortened by 5 bases and J by 5 bases, with 15 bases between the two germline ends. Here the CDR3 reads CASSPGRGQTGELFF. The CDR3 coding sequence is TGTGCCAGCAGCCCGGGCAGGGGCCAAACCGGGGAGCTGTTTTTT.

The rearrangement links TRBV12-3 or TRBV12-4 to TRBJ2-7; D is undetermined. Trimming took 1 base from V and 3 from J, leaving 7 bases between them. The CDR3 is 13 residues long. The CDR3 here is CASSLGADYEQYF. DNA for the CDR3: TGTGCCAGCAGTTTAGGGGCAGACTACGAGCAGTACTTC.

This clone was seen only once. CDR3 sequence: CASSPRLAGGPRETQYF. The CDR3 nucleotides are TGTGCCAGCAGCCCACGACTAGCGGGAGGGCCTAGGGAGACCCAGTACTTC. V usage is TRBV7-2 and J usage is TRBJ2-5; TRBD2 agrees at 14 bases. J was trimmed by 5 bases and V by 5 bases; bases with no gene match: 10. The germline CDR1 and CDR2 sequences are SGHTA and FQGNSA. The CDR3 loop spans 17 amino acids.

This clone was detected once. V gene TRBV30 combines with J gene TRBJ2-7; 9 nucleotides line up with TRBD1. CDR3 length: 15 residues. After removal of 0 bases from V and 2 bases from J, the junction contained 5 bases not matched to a gene. CDR1 is GTSNPN, CDR2 SVGIG, per germline (reference sequence). CDR3 sequence reads: CAWSVGGQGTYEQYF. The CDR3 coding sequence is TGTGCCTGGAGTGTTGGGGGACAGGGTACCTACGAGCAGTACTTC.

The V gene is TRBV7-3, the J gene TRBJ2-3; 9 nucleotides match TRBD2. With 6 bases clipped from V and 3 bases from J, the junction kept 1 base outside the gene matches. CDR3 size: 13 residues. The germline V gene encodes CDR1 SGHTA and CDR2 FQGTGA. The CDR3 protein is CASRAGGTDTQYF. CDR3 DNA: TGTGCCAGCAGAGCGGGAGGTACAGATACGCAGTATTTT.

This sequence joins TRBV5-6 and TRBJ1-2; tentatively, D is TRBD1 (6 bases). V gave up 4 bases and J gave up 2 bases, with 9 bases separating them. The CDR3 loop spans 13 amino acids. Germline assignment: CDR1 SGHDT and CDR2 YYEEEE. CDR3 DNA sequence: TGTGCCAGCAGCCTCGGACAGAACTATGGCTACACCTTC. It encodes CASSLGQNYGYTF.

V is TRBV20-1 and J is TRBJ2-5; D is perhaps TRBD2 (6 bases). Trimming stripped 8 bases from V and 2 bases from J, with 9 bases between. CDR3 size: 11 residues. CDR1 DFQATT and CDR2 SNEGSKA come from the germline V gene (reference sequence). This CDR3 is CSLGSQETQYF. CDR3 in DNA: TGCAGTCTCGGGAGTCAAGAGACCCAGTACTTC.

The chain links TRBV2 to TRBJ1-2, with D possibly matching TRBD1 (5 bases). The germline V and J ends were trimmed by 11 bases and 3 bases, with 13 bases remaining between them. This CDR3 has 12 amino acids. The germline V gene encodes CDR1 SNHLY and CDR2 FYNNEI. The CDR3 nucleotides are TGTGCCGAGGCGGGGACCTACTATGGCTACACCTTC. Translating gives CAEAGTYYGYTF.